Shown below are 26 T cell receptor beta chains from a single sample sequenced in a study of shared clonotypes between healthy human individuals. Measured with immunoSEQ multiplex PCR; TCRdb has only the in-frame clones, and not every one. Seen here are approximately 720,000 clones, around 72% observed once, and the top ten hold approximately 2%. Specimen: memory CD4+ T cells sorted from blood. Subset noted: CD45RA-negative fraction. All receptors come from a young woman in good health.

This clone came up a few times. CDR3 loop: CASSHSGYAYGYTF. Here the CDR3 DNA reads TGTGCCAGCAGCCACTCTGGGTATGCCTATGGCTACACCTTC. V gene TRBV14 combines with J gene TRBJ1-2; D is undetermined. Looked up from germline, CDR1 is SGHDN and CDR2 is FVKESK. CDR3 length equals 14 residues. Trimming stripped 3 bases from V and 4 bases from J, with 12 bases between.

This clone was counted many times. This chain joins TRBV28 and TRBJ1-5; D not certain. The V end was cut by 5 bases, the J end by 4 bases, with 9 bases between. Germline CDR1 MDHEN, CDR2 SYDVKM. This CDR3 is built from 13 residues. Here the CDR3 DNA reads TGTGCCAGCAGTCGTCAATCAAATCAGCCCCAGCATTTT. Translation: CASSRQSNQPQHF.

The chain couples TRBV18 to TRBJ1-3; no definite D call. The CDR3 is 14 amino acids. Trimming removed 2 bases from V and 3 bases from J, with 8 bases in between. Looked up from germline, CDR1 is KGHSH and CDR2 is LQKENI. The CDR3 coding sequence is TGTGCCAGCTCACCAGTAAGGGATGGAAACACCATATATTTT. Residues: CASSPVRDGNTIYF.

This chain links TRBV18 with TRBJ2-3; D perhaps matches TRBD2 (5 bases). The CDR3 length is 14 residues. Germline values: CDR1 KGHSH, CDR2 LQKENI. Trimming took off 2 bases at V and 6 bases at J, with 12 bases between the two ends. CDR3: CASSPVSGSDTQYF. The CDR3 DNA sequence: TGTGCCAGCTCACCAGTCTCGGGATCGGATACGCAGTATTTT.

The chain combines TRBV11-2 with TRBJ2-7; D is unresolved. Germline CDR1 is SGHAT and CDR2 is FQNNGV. V was cut by 1 base and J by 6 bases, with 10 bases left in between. The CDR3 runs 13 residues. The CDR3 region is CASSLVPRSEQYF. Written as DNA, the CDR3 is TGTGCCAGCAGCTTAGTCCCCCGCTCCGAGCAGTACTTC.

The V call is TRBV6-6, the J call TRBJ2-5, with a weak D call TRBD1 (5 bases). V was cut by 8 bases and J by 12 bases, with 22 bases left in between. Germline CDR1 is MNHNY and CDR2 is SVGAGI (reference sequence). The length of the CDR3 is 13 residues. Here the CDR3 DNA reads TGTGCCAGCGTGGAAGGACAAACCCAGGCCGAGTACTTC. Amino acids: CASVEGQTQAEYF.

The chain has TRBV2 and TRBJ1-5, with D unresolved. Per germline, CDR1 SNHLY and CDR2 FYNNEI. The CDR3 length is 17 residues. Trimming took off 5 bases at V and 3 bases at J, with 20 bases between the two ends. The CDR3 DNA follows: TGTGCCAGCAGTAAAAAAAGGATAACCCTAGACAATCAGCCCCAGCATTTT. Translation gives CASSKKRITLDNQPQHF.

The rearrangement links TRBV18 to TRBJ2-5, with TRBD2 identical over 8 bases. The V segment lost 2 bases and the J segment 3 bases; nucleotides outside the gene matches: 5. Germline CDR1 KGHSH, CDR2 LQKENI. This CDR3 spans 15 amino acids. CDR3 nucleotides: TGTGCCAGCTCACCAAACGTCGGGAGGGAAGAGACCCAGTACTTC. Translated: CASSPNVGREETQYF. Full variable domain (remainder filled in from reference TRBV18 and TRBJ2-5): NAGVMQNPRHLVRRRGQEARLRCSPMKGHSHVYWYRQLPEEGLKFMVYLQKENIIDESGMPKERFSAEFPKEGPSILRIQQVVRGDSAAYFCASSPNVGREETQYFGPGTRLLVL.

This rearrangement joins TRBV2 to TRBJ2-7; D is perhaps TRBD1 (6 bases). The germline gives CDR1 SNHLY, CDR2 FYNNEI. The CDR3 has 14 amino acids. V dropped 6 bases and J dropped 1 base, with 13 bases sitting between them. CDR3 DNA sequence: TGTGCCAGCAGAGACAGGTACCTTTCCTACGAGCAGTACTTC. It codes for CASRDRYLSYEQYF.

In its sample, this clone was seen many times. This chain connects TRBV11-2 to TRBJ2-3, with 7 bases aligning to TRBD2. V trimming: 5 bases; J trimming: 14 bases; junction bases outside the gene matches: 10. This CDR3 comprises 12 residues. Germline V gene sequence: CDR1 SGHAT, CDR2 FQNNGV. The chain's CDR3 is CASSPGGGRRYF. CDR3 sequence (DNA): TGTGCCAGCAGCCCCGGGGGAGGGAGACGGTATTTT. Complete variable domain (other parts from reference TRBV11-2 and TRBJ2-3): EAGVAQSPRYKIIEKRQSVAFWCNPISGHATLYWYQQILGQGPKLLIQFQNNGVVDDSQLPKDRFSAERLKGVDSTLKIQPAKLEDSAVYLCASSPGGGRRYFGPGTRLTVL.

This rearrangement joins TRBV16 to TRBJ2-2; D gene unclear. V lost 0 bases to trimming and J lost 1 base, with 6 bases between them. Per germline, CDR1 KGHSY and CDR2 FQNENV. The CDR3 extends over 15 amino acids. CDR3 nucleotides: TGTGCCAGCAGCCAATCAGGGTTGAACACCGGGGAGCTGTTTTTT. As protein: CASSQSGLNTGELFF.

This clone was counted a few times. The V and J genes are TRBV7-8 and TRBJ2-3; tentatively, D is TRBD2 (5 bases). V was cut by 4 bases and J by 7 bases, with 12 bases left in between. The CDR3 length is 13 residues. CDR1 SGHVS and CDR2 FQNEAQ come from the germline V gene. DNA of the CDR3: TGTGCCAGCAGCTCGGGGTCATATCATACGCAGTATTTT. Translated, it gives CASSSGSYHTQYF.

V and J are TRBV4-2 and TRBJ2-3; D is possibly TRBD1 or TRBD2 (5 bases each). Trimming pared 0 bases from V and 2 bases from J, leaving 18 bases between. The CDR3 is 18 amino acids. The germline V gene has CDR1 LGHNA and CDR2 YNFKEQ. The CDR3 DNA sequence: TGTGCCAGCAGCCAAGAAATCGGGCGACAGACTATCACAGATACGCAGTATTTT. Protein sequence: CASSQEIGRQTITDTQYF.

This clone was recorded a few times. The chain has TRBV18 and TRBJ2-7; 9 nucleotides align to TRBD2. Germline V gene data show CDR1 as KGHSH and CDR2 as LQKENI. V dropped 1 base and J dropped 7; count of bases not matched to a gene: 11. This CDR3 region has 16 residues. This CDR3 is CASSPRVPAGGQEQYF. CDR3 bases: TGTGCCAGCTCACCACGGGTTCCAGCGGGAGGTCAGGAGCAGTACTTC.

This clone was seen a single time. The chain carries TRBV4-2 and TRBJ1-3; tentatively, D is TRBD1 (6 bases). V lost 4 bases and J lost 1, with 11 bases in between. This CDR3 is built from 15 residues. The germline V gene has CDR1 LGHNA and CDR2 YNFKEQ. CDR3 loop: CASSPLQGSGNTIYF. The DNA of the CDR3 is TGTGCCAGCAGCCCTTTACAGGGATCTGGAAACACCATATATTTT.

The CDR3 loop reads CASSLASPGSGANVLTF. The CDR3 DNA reads TGTGCCAGCAGCTTGGCATCCCCCGGTTCTGGGGCCAACGTCCTGACTTTC. This rearrangement joins TRBV7-3 to TRBJ2-6, with D unresolved. CDR3 length equals 17 residues. Looked up from germline, CDR1 is SGHTA and CDR2 is FQGTGA. The germline V and J ends were trimmed by 3 bases and 1 base, with 13 bases remaining between them.

The rearrangement uses TRBV5-4 and TRBJ2-3; D may be TRBD2 (5 bases). Trimming removed 4 bases at V and 6 bases at J, with 18 bases between. Germline V gene sequence: CDR1 SGHNT, CDR2 YYREEE (reference sequence). The CDR3 has 15 amino acids. The CDR3 bases are TGTGCCAGCAGCCGTCGCGGAGGTGCAACTGATACGCAGTATTTT. This translates into CASSRRGGATDTQYF.

This sequence joins TRBV5-8 and TRBJ1-1, with unresolved D. Germline-derived CDR1 and CDR2 are SGHTS and YDEGEE. The CDR3 runs 13 residues. With 4 bases removed from V and 1 base from J, the gap between germline ends came to 8 bases. The CDR3 here is CASSTERNTEAFF. Here the CDR3 DNA reads TGTGCCAGCAGCACGGAGAGGAACACTGAAGCTTTCTTT. The entire variable domain, with the rest obtained from reference TRBV5-8 and TRBJ1-1, is as follows: EAGVTQSPTHLIKTRGQQATLRCSPISGHTSVYWYQQALGLGLQFLLWYDEGEERNRGNFPPRFSGRQFPNYSSELNVNALELEDSALYLCASSTERNTEAFFGQGTRLTVV.

This chain links TRBV13 with TRBJ1-2, with D unclear. Trimming stripped 2 bases from V and 8 bases from J, with 12 bases between. The CDR3 length is 13 residues. Germline CDR1 and CDR2: PRHDT and FYEKMQ (reference sequence). CDR3 DNA sequence: TGTGCCAGCAGCTTATCCCAAGGCGGCGGCTACACCTTC. It translates to CASSLSQGGGYTF.

This clone was seen only a few times. J is TRBJ1-5 and V is TRBV5-5; the D is unclear. The V gene's germline CDR1 is SGHKS and CDR2 YYEKEE (reference sequence). This CDR3 is 14 amino acids long. Trimming left V 4 bases short and J 1 base short, with 9 bases between. As DNA, the CDR3 is TGTGCCAGCAGCCTCCTACAGAGCAATCAGCCCCAGCATTTT. This gives the protein CASSLLQSNQPQHF.

The gene calls are TRBV6-1 and TRBJ2-2; no definite D call. Trimming took off 0 bases at V and 2 bases at J, with 7 bases between the two ends. This CDR3 has 15 residues. CDR1 and CDR2 from the germline V gene are MNHNS and SASEGT. The CDR3 spells CASSEAGYNTGELFF. CDR3 DNA sequence: TGTGCCAGCAGTGAAGCGGGCTACAACACCGGGGAGCTGTTTTTT.

The chain employs TRBV27 and TRBJ2-7, with TRBD1 matching 9 bases. The CDR3 covers 15 residues. Per germline, CDR1 MNHEY and CDR2 SMNVEV (reference sequence). The ends lost 2 bases at V and 6 bases at J; junction bases unmatched: 8. The CDR3 region has the DNA TGTGCCAGCAGTTTAGGGGGGACAGGGTTTGGCGAGCAGTACTTC. Translation: CASSLGGTGFGEQYF.

The chain links TRBV28 to TRBJ1-1, with D unclear. Trimming removed 5 bases from V and 6 bases from J, with 19 bases in between. This CDR3 comprises 15 residues. Germline values: CDR1 MDHEN, CDR2 SYDVKM. Written as DNA, the CDR3 is TGTGCCAGCAGTGGTCTACTCGTAAGGACCTCTGAAGCTTTCTTT. It is translated as CASSGLLVRTSEAFF.

The chain employs TRBV6-5 and TRBJ1-6; TRBD1 aligns across 8 bases. CDR3 length: 15 residues. J was trimmed by 8 bases and V by 1 base; bases with no gene match: 4. CDR1 is MNHEY and CDR2 is SVGAGI in the germline V gene. CDR3 DNA: TGTGCCAGCAGTTACTGGACAGGGCCGGATTCACCCCTCCACTTT. It is translated as CASSYWTGPDSPLHF.

This rearrangement joins TRBV4-1 to TRBJ2-3; 9 bases are a match to TRBD1. The V gene's germline CDR1 is MGHRA and CDR2 YSYEKL. This CDR3 spans 14 amino acids. With 7 bases clipped from V and 4 bases from J, the junction kept 6 bases outside the gene matches. The CDR3 nucleotides are TGCGCCAGCAAGGGGACAGGGAACGCAGATACGCAGTATTTT. Residues: CASKGTGNADTQYF.

This clone was detected ten times or more. CDR3 nucleotide sequence: TGTGCCAGCTCGTTTCAGGACAGGGGGTCCAATGAGCAGTTCTTC. Residues: CASSFQDRGSNEQFF. J is TRBJ2-1 and V is TRBV18; TRBD1 matches 10 bases. The V segment lost 6 bases and the J segment 6 bases; nucleotides outside the gene matches: 8. The CDR3 sequence is 15 residues long. Germline V lookup: CDR1 KGHSH, CDR2 LQKENI.